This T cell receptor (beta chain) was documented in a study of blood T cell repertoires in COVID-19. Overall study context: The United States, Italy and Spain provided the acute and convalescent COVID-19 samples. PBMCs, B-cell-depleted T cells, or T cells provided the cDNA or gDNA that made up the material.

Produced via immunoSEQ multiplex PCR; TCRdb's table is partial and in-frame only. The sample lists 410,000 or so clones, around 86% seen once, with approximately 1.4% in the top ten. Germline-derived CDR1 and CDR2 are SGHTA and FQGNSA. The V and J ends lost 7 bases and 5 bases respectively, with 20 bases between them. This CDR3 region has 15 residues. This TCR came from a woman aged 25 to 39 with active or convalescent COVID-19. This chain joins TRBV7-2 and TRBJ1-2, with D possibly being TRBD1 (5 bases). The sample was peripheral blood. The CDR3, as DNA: TGTGCCAGCACCCCCGGCGGGGACGGTTTTTATGGCTACACCTTC. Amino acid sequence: CASTPGGDGFYGYTF.